This T cell receptor beta chain was observed in a study of T cell changes during pregnancy in multiple sclerosis. The CDR3 length is 13 residues. Germline lookup yields CDR1 MNHEY and CDR2 SMNVEV (reference sequence). Trimming at V came to 3 bases and at J to 2 bases, leaving 1 base not matched to a gene. Using immunoSEQ multiplex PCR, the repertoire was profiled, and TCRdb retains in-frame clones only, with some absent. Here the sample spans 50,000 to 65,000 clones, approximately 91% being singletons. This clonotype originated in a female donor with multiple sclerosis, enrolled in a pregnancy study. The specimen was CD4+ T cells from peripheral blood mononuclear cells, collected in the first trimester of pregnancy. The gene calls are TRBV27 and TRBJ2-7; 7 bases align to TRBD2. The DNA for the CDR3 is TGTGCCAGCAGTTTCGCGGGAGCCTACGAGCAGTACTTC. It specifies CASSFAGAYEQYF.